This T cell receptor (beta chain) was obtained from a study of beta chain features in type 1 diabetes (dated by TCRdb to between 2018 and 2020). Concerning the study at large: Patients and healthy donors did not differ in mean age, gender distribution, total cell number or subset yield. Naive and central memory subsets were obtained from all 30 or so donors, but regulatory and stem cell-like memory subsets were isolated from only 8 patients and about eight healthy donors. A total of under 140,000,000 sorted cells were examined across all samples, and the number of cells per subset was strongly correlated with RNA yield. The study compared TCRB repertoires of sorted circulating CD4+ T cell subsets between recently diagnosed type 1 diabetes patients and matched healthy donors.

Broad study findings and their caveats: At VDJ recombination sites, type 1 diabetes patients had fewer insertions and more deleted nucleotides, which implies abnormalities in thymic rearrangement. Naive, central memory and regulatory TCRB repertoires appeared to be more similar among patients than among healthy donors. Because small numbers of individuals were included in the HLA sub-analyses, any influence of HLA type on TCRB rearrangement was left unresolved. Shorter templates might be favored by PCR, yet because patient and control samples were amplified and corrected together, any such skew would affect both groups equally. A moderate but significant shortening of TCRB CDR3 length was observed in type 1 diabetes patients in all four CD4+ subsets. Because cDNA was sequenced instead of genomic DNA, highly expressing activated cells could be over-represented, though the groups showed no difference in activation or CD3 levels.

The High Capacity cDNA Reverse Transcription Kit was used to reverse transcribe all of the isolated RNA, meaning that expressed TCRB transcripts were what got sequenced. Deep immunoSEQ sequencing was applied to naive, central memory and regulatory T cell samples, giving an average of roughly 3.6 million total reads per sample. Sorted cells were lysed in RLT buffer and RNA was extracted with DNase-treated RNeasy Micro or Mini kits, depending on cell number. Each cell subset was processed separately to prevent cross-contamination, with patient and healthy donor samples processed together. Using the immunoSEQ multiplex PCR, TCRB sequences were amplified from cDNA into 87-bp fragments spanning the CDR3 region. The amplicons were sequenced using the Illumina HiSeq platform. Processing in the source paper ran as follows. Synthetic template baselines were used to correct PCR bias computationally, reads within Hamming distance 2 were collapsed, and singletons that could not be merged were discarded. Reads were aligned to IMGT to assign V, D and J genes, CDR3 length, and insertions or deletions at six rearrangement sites. Clonotype counts were normalized to sorted cell number within each subset before computing true diversity and Gini coefficients with the tcR R package. The overlap coefficient, calculated on TCRB nucleotide sequences, was used to measure repertoire sharing. Out-of-frame TCRB sequences from naive cells were analyzed to stand in for the pre-selection repertoire. TCRdb's version of the immuneACCESS table is confined to in-frame rearrangements and falls short of the full clone set. An unresolved V gene accounts for under half of the shortfall where checked; the remainder is of unknown origin. The D gene and trimming were derived from the DNA, and the V and J assignments and clone size from that table. This sample gives 850,000 to 900,000 clones in total; about a sixth of them show up just once. Of the sample, 0.02% to 0.03% is held by the ten largest clones.

As to this clone: Its antigen remains undetermined. No base quality information exists; no much larger clone differs at one position.

Each donor gave one peripheral blood draw, averaging roughly 100 mL, which was collected into heparinised tubes. Naive, central memory, regulatory and stem cell-like memory CD4+ T cells were sorted on a BD FACSAria II using a panel including CD45RO, CCR7, CD25, CD127, CD95 and CD27. A purity above 98% was achieved for all sorted populations. PBMCs were separated immediately by Lymphoprep density gradient centrifugation and were stained directly, without being cultured. Samples were stained and sorted in pairs, with one healthy donor and one patient per experiment, so that batch effects were minimized. V sheds 0 bases and J sheds 5 bases, leaving 10 bases between their ends. From its cysteine to its phenylalanine, the CDR3 spans 14 amino acids. Only the CDR3 DNA stays, 42 bases, in frame from base 1. Taken from the germline V gene, the CDR1 and CDR2 loops are MNHNS and SASEGT.

The sequence derives from a woman younger than 30 in good health. The chain couples TRBV6-1 to TRBJ2-5; the D gene may be TRBD1 or TRBD2, since each aligns over 5 bases. The sequencing input was naive CD4+ T cells from blood. The cell subset or site label, read with the paper, signifies: true naive CD4+ T cells. The DNA sequence reads TGTGCCAGCAGTGAAGCTGGGGGTCGCGAGACCCAGTACTTC. The translation is CASSEAGGRETQYF.